Listed here are 18 T cell receptor beta chains from one sample, sequenced in a study of blood T cell repertoires in COVID-19. Method: immunoSEQ multiplex PCR; TCRdb's copy keeps in-frame clones and lacks some. The sample includes approximately 170,000 clones, less than 85% of them seen just once. Source material: PBMCs or T cells enriched from blood (not recorded which). Every receptor here comes from a woman aged 25-40 years who had recovered from COVID-19.

This sequence joins TRBV28 and TRBJ2-1, with D perhaps matching TRBD1 (6 bases). CDR1 MDHEN and CDR2 SYDVKM come from the germline V gene. CDR3 size: 16 residues. The ends were cut back, 1 base at V and 0 bases at J, with 10 bases in the middle. The CDR3 coding sequence is TGTGCCAGCAGTTTATTGGGGGCGAGCTCCTACAATGAGCAGTTCTTC. The encoded protein is CASSLLGASSYNEQFF.

The chain uses TRBV6-1 and TRBJ1-4; D unclear. In germline, CDR1 is MNHNS, CDR2 SASEGT. The length of the CDR3 is 13 residues. Trimming cost V 3 bases and J 8 bases, with 10 bases left between them. CDR3 nucleotide sequence: TGTGCCAGCAGTGACAGGAAGGCAGAAAAACTGTTTTTT. Protein product: CASSDRKAEKLFF.

Comment on this clone: This sample also contains other DNA sequences that code for the same CDR3. CDR3 nucleotide sequence: TGTGCCAGCTCACCCGGGACAGGGGATCACGAAAAACTGTTTTTT. This encodes CASSPGTGDHEKLFF. The J gene is TRBJ1-4, the V gene TRBV18; 10 bases match TRBD1. CDR3 length: 15 amino acids. V shed 3 bases and J 8 bases; nucleotides not matched to a gene: 6. The V gene's germline CDR1 is KGHSH and CDR2 LQKENI.

The chain couples TRBV20-1 to TRBJ1-4; 7 bases are a match to TRBD1. Germline V gives CDR1 DFQATT, CDR2 SNEGSKA (reference sequence). This CDR3 has 15 amino acids. The ends lost 3 bases at V and 4 bases at J; junction bases unmatched: 8. The CDR3 loop reads CSASLPGQLNEKLFF. CDR3 sequence (DNA): TGCAGTGCTAGTCTACCGGGACAGCTTAATGAAAAACTGTTTTTT.

The genes are TRBV3-1 (or the pseudogene TRBV3-2) and TRBJ2-5, with TRBD1 identical over 12 bases. The CDR3 is made up of 18 amino acids. V dropped 4 bases and J dropped 4; count of bases not matched to a gene: 13. Germline-derived CDR1 and CDR2 are LGHDT and YNNKEL (reference sequence). The CDR3 region has the DNA TGTGCCAGCAGCCCTGGGGGGACAGGGGGCAACAAGGTAGAGACCCAGTACTTC. Residues: CASSPGGTGGNKVETQYF.

V gene TRBV13 combines with J gene TRBJ1-2; 8 nucleotides match TRBD1. The CDR3 spans 13 residues. The germline V gene encodes CDR1 PRHDT and CDR2 FYEKMQ (reference sequence). J was trimmed by 5 bases and V by 6 bases; bases with no gene match: 5. The CDR3 DNA is TGTGCCAGCAGGGCGACAGGGGAGTATGGCTACACCTTC. Encoded protein: CASRATGEYGYTF. Full variable domain (missing parts from reference TRBV13 and TRBJ1-2): AAGVIQSPRHLIKEKRETATLKCYPIPRHDTVYWYQQGPGQDPQFLISFYEKMQSDKGSIPDRFSAQQFSDYHSELNMSSLELGDSALYFCASRATGEYGYTFGSGTRLTVV.

CDR3 bases: TGTGCCAGCAGTTCTACAGGGGAAAAACTGTTTTTT. Translated, it gives CASSSTGEKLFF. The gene calls are TRBV28 and TRBJ1-4; tentative D call: TRBD1 (6 bases). The V gene's germline CDR1 is MDHEN and CDR2 SYDVKM. V shed 4 bases and J shed 8 bases, with 8 bases lying between them. CDR3 length: 12 amino acids.

The V and J genes are TRBV29-1 and TRBJ1-1, with D unclear. The CDR3 has 13 residues. V gave up 6 bases and J gave up 0 bases, with 11 bases separating them. Per the germline V gene, CDR1 is SQVTM and CDR2 is ANQGSEA. The CDR3 DNA follows: TGCAGCGTCGAGGGCGGGATGAACACTGAAGCTTTCTTT. The encoded protein is CSVEGGMNTEAFF.

J is TRBJ1-1 and V is TRBV9; D ambiguous. The CDR3 consists of 15 residues. Germline CDR1 reads SGDLS; CDR2 reads YYNGEE. V was clipped by 3 bases and J by 0 bases, with 12 bases between them. CDR3 sequence reads: CASSGLQDMNTEAFF. The DNA of the CDR3 is TGTGCCAGCAGCGGCTTACAAGACATGAACACTGAAGCTTTCTTT.

This chain connects TRBV5-4 to TRBJ2-2; the D gene is possibly TRBD1 (5 bases). The ends were cut back, 2 bases at V and 5 bases at J, with 10 bases in the middle. Germline CDR1 SGHNT, CDR2 YYREEE (reference sequence). The CDR3 is 14 residues long. The CDR3 protein is CASSFGPGTGELFF. The CDR3 bases are TGTGCCAGCAGCTTCGGCCCAGGGACCGGGGAGCTGTTTTTT.

This rearrangement joins TRBV7-3 to TRBJ1-1; no firm D call. Germline CDR1 SGHTA, CDR2 FQGTGA. V lost 2 bases and J 0 bases, leaving 7 bases between the germline ends. This CDR3 has 14 amino acids. The DNA of the CDR3 is TGTGCCAGCAGCTTATTTTACATGAACACTGAAGCTTTCTTT. It yields the protein CASSLFYMNTEAFF.

The V call is TRBV15, the J call TRBJ2-1; TRBD1 aligns across 10 bases. The CDR3 is 15 residues long. The germline V gene encodes CDR1 LNHNV and CDR2 YYDKDF (reference sequence). V lost 7 bases to trimming and J lost 1 base; unmatched junction nucleotides: 4. DNA of the CDR3: TGTGCCACCAAGATGGGACAGGGGTCCTACAATGAGCAGTTCTTC. Its protein is CATKMGQGSYNEQFF.

The V gene is TRBV6-5, the J gene TRBJ1-4; TRBD1 is a possible D gene (6 bases). Germline lookup yields CDR1 MNHEY and CDR2 SVGAGI. The CDR3 covers 13 residues. Between the trimmed V and J ends, which lost 6 bases and 7 bases, there was a span of 12 bases. The CDR3 protein is CASRGQLGEKLFF. DNA of the CDR3: TGTGCCAGCAGAGGACAGCTTGGTGAAAAACTGTTTTTT.

The chain links TRBV19 to TRBJ2-1; 9 bases match TRBD2. Germline-derived CDR1 and CDR2 are LNHDA and SQIVND (reference sequence). V shed 5 bases and J 9 bases; nucleotides not matched to a gene: 11. This CDR3 has 15 amino acids. In nucleotides, the CDR3 is TGTGCCAGTAGTTCTGCGGGAGGGCCGTGGGGTGAGCAGTTCTTC. Protein product: CASSSAGGPWGEQFF.

This sequence joins TRBV10-3 and TRBJ1-5, with D perhaps matching TRBD1 (5 bases). The CDR3 length is 11 residues. V shed 4 bases and J shed 11 bases, with 9 bases lying between them. From germline, CDR1 is ENHRY and CDR2 SYGVKD. The DNA of the CDR3 is TGTGCCATCAGTGGGGGGGAAGCCCAGCATTTT. Its translation is CAISGGEAQHF.

This clone was found a few times. This chain joins TRBV28 and TRBJ2-2; D is perhaps TRBD1 (6 bases). V was cut by 6 bases and J by 4 bases, with 9 bases left in between. The CDR3 has 13 amino acids. Germline CDR1 is MDHEN and CDR2 is SYDVKM. As DNA, the CDR3 is TGTGCCAGCAGGGGGGCCGGCACCGGGGAGCTGTTTTTT. It specifies CASRGAGTGELFF. Full variable domain (rest looked up from reference TRBV28 and TRBJ2-2): DVKVTQSSRYLVKRTGEKVFLECVQDMDHENMFWYRQDPGLGLRLIYFSYDVKMKEKGDIPEGYSVSREKKERFSLILESASTNQTSMYLCASRGAGTGELFFGEGSRLTVL.

As for this clone: One end of the junction does not line up with germline, which may come from a read error. CDR3 in amino acids: CASSSAGGTYNEQFF. The CDR3 DNA reads TGTGCTAGCAGCTCCGCAGGGGGGACGTACAATGAGCAGTTCTTC. The chain uses TRBV7-7 and TRBJ2-1; D possibly corresponds to TRBD1 (7 bases). The germline V gene has CDR1 SSHAT and CDR2 FNYEAQ (reference sequence). The CDR3 contains 15 residues. Variable domain in full (rest from reference TRBV7-7 and TRBJ2-1): GAGVSQSPRYKVTKRGQDVTLRCDPISSHATLYWYQQALGQGPEFLTYFNYEAQPDKSGLPSDRFSAERPEGSISTLTIQRTEQRDSAMYRCASSSAGGTYNEQFFGPGTRLTVL.

V usage is TRBV2 and J usage is TRBJ2-7; TRBD2 might be the D (6 bases). Germline V gene lookup returns CDR1 SNHLY and CDR2 FYNNEI. V dropped 0 bases and J dropped 3 bases, with 15 bases sitting between them. CDR3 length: 16 amino acids. CDR3 loop: CASSEAAGGAGYEQYF. The DNA for the CDR3 is TGTGCCAGCAGTGAAGCGGCCGGAGGGGCTGGCTACGAGCAGTACTTC.